This T cell receptor beta chain was sequenced for a study of beta chain features in type 1 diabetes (dated by TCRdb to the late 2010s). The study in broad terms: Mean age, gender distribution, total cell number and subset yield did not differ between patients and healthy donors. Across all samples, about 110 million sorted cells were examined, and cell number per subset correlated strongly with RNA yield. Regulatory and stem cell-like memory subsets were isolated from only 8 patients and about eight healthy donors, whereas naive and central memory subsets came from all 30 or so donors. The study compared the TCRB repertoires of sorted circulating CD4+ T cell subsets in recently diagnosed type 1 diabetes patients with those in matched healthy donors. Summary of the overall study and its limitations: In all four CD4+ subsets, TCRB CDR3 length was moderately but significantly shorter in type 1 diabetes patients. Only small numbers of individuals were included in the HLA sub-analyses, which left unresolved whether HLA type had any influence on TCRB rearrangement. At VDJ recombination sites, type 1 diabetes patients had fewer insertions and more deleted nucleotides, which implies abnormalities in thymic rearrangement. Because cDNA was sequenced instead of genomic DNA, highly expressing activated cells could be over-represented, though the groups showed no difference in activation or CD3 levels. PCR might favor shorter templates, but patient and control samples were amplified and corrected together, so any skew would affect both groups equally. The naive, central memory and regulatory TCRB repertoires appeared to resemble one another more closely among patients than among healthy donors.

Each donor gave one peripheral blood draw, averaging around 120 mL, which was collected into heparinised tubes. A BD FACSAria II and a panel including CD45RO, CCR7, CD25, CD127, CD95 and CD27 were used to sort naive, central memory, regulatory and stem cell-like memory CD4+ T cells. All sorted populations exceeded 95% purity. PBMCs were isolated immediately by Lymphoprep density gradient centrifugation and stained directly without culture. Samples were stained and sorted in pairs, with one healthy donor and one patient per experiment, so that batch effects were minimized. All of the isolated RNA was reverse transcribed with the High Capacity cDNA Reverse Transcription Kit, so expressed TCRB transcripts were sequenced. Deep immunoSEQ sequencing was performed on naive, central memory and regulatory T cell samples, with an average of roughly 3.3 million total reads per sample. After sorted cells were lysed in RLT buffer, RNA was extracted with DNase-treated RNeasy Micro or Mini kits, with the choice depending on cell number. Each cell subset was processed on its own to prevent cross-contamination, while patient and healthy donor samples were processed together. The immunoSEQ multiplex PCR was used to amplify TCRB sequences from cDNA, yielding 87-bp fragments that span the CDR3 region. Amplicons were sequenced on the Illumina HiSeq platform. In the paper's pipeline: PCR bias was corrected computationally using synthetic template baselines, and reads within Hamming distance 2 were collapsed, with unmergeable singletons discarded. By aligning reads against IMGT, V, D and J genes, CDR3 length, and insertions or deletions at six rearrangement sites were assigned. Within each subset, clonotype counts were normalized to the number of sorted cells before true diversity and Gini coefficients were calculated with the tcR R package. The overlap coefficient, calculated on TCRB nucleotide sequences, was used to quantify repertoire sharing. Out-of-frame TCRB sequences from naive cells were analyzed as a proxy for the pre-selection repertoire. The table comes from immuneACCESS by way of TCRdb, which keeps in-frame sequences with V and J called. Part of the clones is missing from these tables; in studies checked, under half for an unresolved V gene and the rest for unknown reasons. V and J calls and clone size are as listed in that table; D and trimming were resolved from the DNA. This sample gives 300,000 to 350,000 clones in total; roughly a fifth of them show up just once. The ten largest clones add up to 0.044% of the sample.

At the junction V is shortened by 4 bases and J by 5 bases, with 11 bases in between. Reading from cysteine to phenylalanine, the CDR3 counts 14 amino acids. This entry keeps only the CDR3 DNA: 42 bases, framed from base 1. CDR1 and CDR2, looked up from the germline V gene (reference sequence), are LNHNV and YYDKDF. Regarding this clone: Its antigen is unknown. One base away there is no much larger clone; base qualities are not given.

The sample taken for sequencing was naive CD4+ T cells from blood. The cell subset or site label for this specimen denotes: true naive CD4+ T cells. The receptor comes from a woman aged 18-29 years in good health. This chain is built from TRBV15 and TRBJ1-4; matching of 5 bases hints at TRBD1 as the D gene. The CDR3 protein: CATSIRDSNEKLFF. In nucleotide form, the sequence is TGTGCCACCAGCATTCGGGACTCCAATGAAAAACTGTTTTTT.